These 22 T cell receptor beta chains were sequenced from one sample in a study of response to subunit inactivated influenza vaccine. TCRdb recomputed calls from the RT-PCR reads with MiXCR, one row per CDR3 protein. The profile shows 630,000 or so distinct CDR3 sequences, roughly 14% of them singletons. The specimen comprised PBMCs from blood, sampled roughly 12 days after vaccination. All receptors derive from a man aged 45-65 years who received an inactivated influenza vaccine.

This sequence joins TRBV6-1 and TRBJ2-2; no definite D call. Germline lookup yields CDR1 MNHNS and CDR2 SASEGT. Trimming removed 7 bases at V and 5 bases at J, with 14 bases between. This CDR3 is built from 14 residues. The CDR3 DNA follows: TGTGCCAGCAACACCGGTGGTGATACCGGGGAGCTGTTTTTT. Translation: CASNTGGDTGELFF.

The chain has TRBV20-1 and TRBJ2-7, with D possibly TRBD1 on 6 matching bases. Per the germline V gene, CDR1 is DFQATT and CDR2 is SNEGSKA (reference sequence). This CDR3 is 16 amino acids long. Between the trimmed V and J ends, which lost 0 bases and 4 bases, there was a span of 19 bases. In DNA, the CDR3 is TGCAGTGCTAGAGACTACGACAGGCCAGAGGGGTACGAGCAGTACTTC. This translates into CSARDYDRPEGYEQYF.

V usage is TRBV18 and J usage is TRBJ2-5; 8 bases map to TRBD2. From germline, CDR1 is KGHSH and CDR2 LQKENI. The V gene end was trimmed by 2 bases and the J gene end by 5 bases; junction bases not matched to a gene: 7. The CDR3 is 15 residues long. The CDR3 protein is CASSPGGRTSETQYF. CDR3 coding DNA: TGTGCCAGCTCACCAGGCGGGAGGACCTCGGAGACCCAGTACTTC.

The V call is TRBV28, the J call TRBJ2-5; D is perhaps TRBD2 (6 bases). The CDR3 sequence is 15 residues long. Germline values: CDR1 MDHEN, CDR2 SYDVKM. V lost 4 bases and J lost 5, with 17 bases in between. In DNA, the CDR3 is TGTGCCAGCAGTTCCGCCCCGGGGGAGTTGGAGACCCAGTACTTC. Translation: CASSSAPGELETQYF.

This CDR3 is CSVEDFSGSYEQFF. The CDR3 DNA reads TGCAGCGTTGAAGACTTTAGCGGGAGCTATGAGCAGTTCTTC. V usage is TRBV29-1 and J usage is TRBJ2-1; 9 nucleotides match TRBD2. V was pared by 0 bases and J by 8 bases, with 5 bases of the junction left unmatched. The CDR3 totals 14 residues. Germline loops: CDR1 SQVTM, CDR2 ANQGSEA.

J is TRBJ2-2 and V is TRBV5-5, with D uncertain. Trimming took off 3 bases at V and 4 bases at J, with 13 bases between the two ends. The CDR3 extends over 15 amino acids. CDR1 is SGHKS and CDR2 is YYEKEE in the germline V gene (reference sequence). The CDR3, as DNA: TGTGCCAGCAGCTGGGCCCTGGGGTTCACCGGGGAGCTGTTTTTT. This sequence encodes CASSWALGFTGELFF.

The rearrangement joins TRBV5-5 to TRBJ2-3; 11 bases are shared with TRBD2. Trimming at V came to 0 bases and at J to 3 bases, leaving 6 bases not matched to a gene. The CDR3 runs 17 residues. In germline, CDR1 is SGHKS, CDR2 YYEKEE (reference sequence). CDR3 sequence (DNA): TGTGCCAGCAGCTTGGTGTTAGCGGGAGGGCCGACAGATACGCAGTATTTT. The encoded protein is CASSLVLAGGPTDTQYF.

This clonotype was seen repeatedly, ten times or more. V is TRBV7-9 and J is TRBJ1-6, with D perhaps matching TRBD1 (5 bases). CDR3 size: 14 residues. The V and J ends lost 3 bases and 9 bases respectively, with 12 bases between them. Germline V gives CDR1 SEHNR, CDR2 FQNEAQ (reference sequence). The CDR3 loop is CASSFGGNGSPLHF. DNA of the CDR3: TGTGCCAGCAGCTTTGGGGGTAATGGTTCACCCCTCCACTTT. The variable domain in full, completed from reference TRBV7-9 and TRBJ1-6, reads DTGVSQNPRHKITKRGQNVTFRCDPISEHNRLYWYRQTLGQGPEFLTYFQNEAQLEKSRLLSDRFSAERPKGSFSTLEIQRTEQGDSAMYLCASSFGGNGSPLHFGNGTRLTVT.

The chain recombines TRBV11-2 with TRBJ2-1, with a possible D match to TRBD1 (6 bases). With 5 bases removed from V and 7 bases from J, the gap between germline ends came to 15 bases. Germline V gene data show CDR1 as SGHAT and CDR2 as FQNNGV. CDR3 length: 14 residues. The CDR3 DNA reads TGTGCCAGCAGCCCTCCGCAGGGGTGGAATGAGCAGTTCTTC. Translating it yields CASSPPQGWNEQFF.

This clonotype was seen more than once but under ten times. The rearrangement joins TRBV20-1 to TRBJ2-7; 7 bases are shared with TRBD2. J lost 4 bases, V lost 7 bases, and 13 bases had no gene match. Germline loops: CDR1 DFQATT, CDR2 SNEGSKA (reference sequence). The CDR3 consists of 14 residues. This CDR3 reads CSGLWAGVPYEQYF. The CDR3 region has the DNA TGCAGTGGCCTTTGGGCGGGGGTTCCGTACGAGCAGTACTTC.

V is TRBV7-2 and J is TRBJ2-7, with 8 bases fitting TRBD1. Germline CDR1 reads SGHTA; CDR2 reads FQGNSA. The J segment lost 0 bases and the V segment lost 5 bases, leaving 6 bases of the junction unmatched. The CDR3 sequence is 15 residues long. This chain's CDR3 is CASSLHTGGSYEQYF. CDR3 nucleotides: TGTGCCAGCAGCCTGCATACAGGGGGCTCCTACGAGCAGTACTTC.

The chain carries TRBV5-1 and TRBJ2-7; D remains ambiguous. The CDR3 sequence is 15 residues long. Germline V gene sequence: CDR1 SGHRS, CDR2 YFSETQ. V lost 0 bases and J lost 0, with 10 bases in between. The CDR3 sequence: CASSLDLGSSYEQYF. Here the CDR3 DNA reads TGCGCCAGCAGCTTGGATCTGGGCAGCTCCTACGAGCAGTACTTC.

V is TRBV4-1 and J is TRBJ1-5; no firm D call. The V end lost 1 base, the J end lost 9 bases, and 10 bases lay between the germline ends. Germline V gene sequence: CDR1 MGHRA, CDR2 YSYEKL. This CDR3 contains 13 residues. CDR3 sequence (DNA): TGCGCCAGCAGCCAAGTAAGTGGGAGGCCCCAGCATTTT. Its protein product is CASSQVSGRPQHF.

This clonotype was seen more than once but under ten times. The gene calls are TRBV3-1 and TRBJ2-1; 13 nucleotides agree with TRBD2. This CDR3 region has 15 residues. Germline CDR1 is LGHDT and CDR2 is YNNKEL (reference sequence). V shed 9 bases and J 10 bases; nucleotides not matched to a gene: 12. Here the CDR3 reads CASKPGLAGAGEQFF. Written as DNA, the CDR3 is TGTGCCAGTAAGCCAGGACTAGCGGGAGCTGGGGAGCAGTTCTTC.

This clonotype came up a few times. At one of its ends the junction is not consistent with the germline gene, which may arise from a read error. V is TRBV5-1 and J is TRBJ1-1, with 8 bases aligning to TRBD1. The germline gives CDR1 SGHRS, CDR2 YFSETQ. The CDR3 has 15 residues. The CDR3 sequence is CASSLQTGANSEAFF. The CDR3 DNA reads TGCGCCAGCAGCTTGCAGACAGGGGCGAACTCTGAAGCTTTCTTT. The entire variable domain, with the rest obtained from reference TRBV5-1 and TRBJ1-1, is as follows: KAGVTQTPRYLIKTRGQQVTLSCSPISGHRSVSWYQQTPGQGLQFLFEYFSETQRNKGNFPGRFSGRQFSNSRSEMNVSTLELGDSALYLCASSLQTGANSEAFFGQGTRLTVV.

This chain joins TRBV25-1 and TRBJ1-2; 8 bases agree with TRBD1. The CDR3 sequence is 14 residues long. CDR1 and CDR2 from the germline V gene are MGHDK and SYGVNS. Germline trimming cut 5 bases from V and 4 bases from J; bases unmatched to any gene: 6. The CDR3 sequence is CASSPDREFYGYTF. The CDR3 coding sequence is TGTGCCAGCAGTCCGGACAGGGAATTCTATGGCTACACCTTC.

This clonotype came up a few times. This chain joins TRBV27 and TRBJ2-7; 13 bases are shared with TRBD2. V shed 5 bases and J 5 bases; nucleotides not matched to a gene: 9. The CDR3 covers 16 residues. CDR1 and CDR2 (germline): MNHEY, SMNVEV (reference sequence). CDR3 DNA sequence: TGTGCCAGCAGTCCCGGACTAGCGGGAGTTGCGCACGAGCAGTACTTC. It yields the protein CASSPGLAGVAHEQYF.

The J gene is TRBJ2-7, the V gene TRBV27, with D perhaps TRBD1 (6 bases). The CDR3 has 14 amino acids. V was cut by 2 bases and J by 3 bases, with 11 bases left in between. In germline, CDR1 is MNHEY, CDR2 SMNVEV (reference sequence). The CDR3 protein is CASSLKATGYEQYF. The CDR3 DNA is TGTGCCAGCAGTTTAAAAGCGACAGGCTACGAGCAGTACTTC.

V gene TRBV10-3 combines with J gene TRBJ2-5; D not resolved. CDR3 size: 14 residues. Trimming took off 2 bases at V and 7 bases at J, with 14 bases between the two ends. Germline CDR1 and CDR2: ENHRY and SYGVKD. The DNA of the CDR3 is TGTGCCATCAGTGAGGCGACGGTCGGTGGGACCCAGTACTTC. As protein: CAISEATVGGTQYF.

The CDR3 is CASSFRSRETQYF. The CDR3 DNA reads as TGTGCCAGCAGTTTTAGGTCGAGGGAGACCCAGTACTTC. V is TRBV27 and J is TRBJ2-5; D is unclear. The germline V and J ends were trimmed by 3 bases and 5 bases, with 10 bases remaining between them. Per the germline V gene, CDR1 is MNHEY and CDR2 is SMNVEV (reference sequence). The CDR3 has 13 residues.

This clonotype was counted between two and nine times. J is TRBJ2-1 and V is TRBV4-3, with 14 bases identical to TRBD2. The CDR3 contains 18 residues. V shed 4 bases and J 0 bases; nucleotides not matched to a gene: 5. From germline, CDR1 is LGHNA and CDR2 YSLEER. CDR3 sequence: CASSPRTSGGSSYNEQFF. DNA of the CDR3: TGCGCCAGCAGCCCCCGGACTAGCGGGGGGTCCTCCTACAATGAGCAGTTCTTC.

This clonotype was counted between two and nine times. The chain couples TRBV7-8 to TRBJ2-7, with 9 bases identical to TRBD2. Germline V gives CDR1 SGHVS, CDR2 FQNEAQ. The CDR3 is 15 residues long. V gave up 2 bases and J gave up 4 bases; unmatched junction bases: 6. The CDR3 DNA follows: TGTGCCAGCAGCTTATTCCATCTAGCGGGGTACGAGCAGTACTTC. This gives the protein CASSLFHLAGYEQYF.